The 30 T cell receptor beta chains below come from one sample, sequenced in a study of neurological immune-mediated disorders. Each CDR3 protein is one row after TCRdb ran MiXCR on the 5' RACE reads. The repertoire holds about 44,000 distinct CDR3 sequences, with 20% to 25% as singletons. Time point here: technical triplicate 3. Input material: PBMCs. These receptors all stem from a man between 60 and 70 years old with HTLV-1-associated myelopathy (HAM/TSP).

The sample holds many counts of this clonotype. The chain employs TRBV3-1 and TRBJ1-2; D gene ambiguous. Trimming removed 4 bases at V and 7 bases at J, with 10 bases between. CDR1 LGHDT and CDR2 YNNKEL come from the germline V gene (reference sequence). CDR3 size: 12 residues. The CDR3: CASSPGAGGYTF. CDR3 coding DNA: TGTGCCAGCAGCCCCGGCGCGGGTGGCTACACCTTC.

The sample holds many counts of this clonotype. This chain uses TRBV6-5 with TRBJ2-3; TRBD1 agrees at 9 bases. The trim removed 5 bases at V and 2 bases at J, leaving 5 bases unmatched. Germline CDR1 and CDR2: MNHEY and SVGAGI. This CDR3 comprises 15 residues. The CDR3 DNA is TGTGCCAGCAGTCGCCGGGACAGGGCCACAGATACGCAGTATTTT. Translated: CASSRRDRATDTQYF.

In this sample, this clonotype turned up many times. The chain couples TRBV6-5 to TRBJ2-3, with 8 bases identical to TRBD2. CDR1 and CDR2 from the germline V gene are MNHEY and SVGAGI. The CDR3 has 12 residues. After removal of 5 bases from V and 10 bases from J, the junction contained 5 bases not matched to a gene. The CDR3 here is CASSRPRGAQYF. The CDR3 DNA follows: TGTGCCAGCAGTCGCCCGCGGGGGGCGCAGTATTTT.

This clonotype showed up many times. The chain combines TRBV5-1 with TRBJ2-3; no definite D call. The germline V gene encodes CDR1 SGHRS and CDR2 YFSETQ. The CDR3 runs to 13 residues. Trimming stripped 4 bases from V and 0 bases from J, with 6 bases between. CDR3 bases: TGCGCCAGCAGCCATGACAGCACAGATACGCAGTATTTT. It specifies CASSHDSTDTQYF.

The chain combines TRBV20-1 with TRBJ2-1; 13 bases map to TRBD2. Germline assignment: CDR1 DFQATT and CDR2 SNEGSKA (reference sequence). The CDR3 is 15 residues long. V trimming: 4 bases; J trimming: 6 bases; junction bases outside the gene matches: 6. CDR3 region: CSATDRTSGSNEQFF. For the CDR3, the DNA is TGCAGTGCTACAGATCGGACTAGCGGGAGCAATGAGCAGTTCTTC.

This clonotype was detected many times. The CDR3 bases are TGCGCCAGCAGCTTGGGGCTAGCGGGAAGACGCCAAGAGACCCAGTACTTC. This gives the protein CASSLGLAGRRQETQYF. The chain recombines TRBV5-1 with TRBJ2-5; 9 bases map to TRBD2. Germline V gene sequence: CDR1 SGHRS, CDR2 YFSETQ. Trimming took 0 bases from V and 1 from J; bases not matched to a gene: 7. This CDR3 has 17 amino acids.

A word on this clonotype: This CDR3 fails to terminate in the conserved phenylalanine or tryptophan, so it likely reflects a read error. The V gene is TRBV5-1, the J gene TRBJ2-7, with 9 bases aligning to TRBD2. V shed 2 bases and J 5 bases; nucleotides not matched to a gene: 8. The CDR3 totals 15 residues. Per the germline V gene, CDR1 is SGHRS and CDR2 is YFSETQ. The CDR3 sequence is CASSLLSGRTDEQYL. In nucleotides, the CDR3 is TGCGCCAGCAGCTTACTTAGCGGGAGAACGGACGAGCAGTACCTC.

The table lists this clonotype with many counts. V gene TRBV20-1 combines with J gene TRBJ2-5; no clear D. The germline V and J ends were trimmed by 0 bases and 5 bases, with 16 bases remaining between them. Germline V gives CDR1 DFQATT, CDR2 SNEGSKA (reference sequence). The CDR3 loop spans 15 amino acids. CDR3 loop: CSARDTRRSGETQYF. CDR3 sequence (DNA): TGCAGTGCTAGAGATACCCGGCGGTCCGGGGAGACCCAGTACTTC.

In its sample, this clonotype was seen many times. Written as DNA, the CDR3 is TGCGCCAGCAGTGTACAGGGGGCCGACAATGAGCAGTTCTTC. Protein sequence: CASSVQGADNEQFF. The chain joins TRBV5-1 to TRBJ2-1; 9 positions agree with TRBD1. CDR1 is SGHRS and CDR2 is YFSETQ in the germline V gene. The CDR3 has 14 amino acids. V lost 5 bases and J lost 5; bases outside the gene matches: 5.

This clonotype was detected many times. The chain couples TRBV20-1 to TRBJ2-7, with 11 bases matching TRBD1. V lost 5 bases to trimming and J lost 4 bases; unmatched junction nucleotides: 7. The CDR3 spans 14 residues. CDR1 and CDR2 from the germline V gene are DFQATT and SNEGSKA (reference sequence). CDR3 nucleotide sequence: TGCAGTGCTGACGGGACAGGGGGGAGGTACGAGCAGTACTTC. Translating it yields CSADGTGGRYEQYF.

This clonotype was observed at least ten times. This CDR3 is CASSVSGGSSYNEQFF. CDR3 nucleotides: TGTGCCAGCAGCGTAAGTGGAGGGAGCTCCTACAATGAGCAGTTCTTC. The rearrangement links TRBV9 to TRBJ2-1, with D possibly TRBD2 on 6 matching bases. From germline, CDR1 is SGDLS and CDR2 YYNGEE. The CDR3 loop spans 16 amino acids. Trimming took 1 base from V and 0 from J, leaving 11 bases between them. Based on the CDR3 plus reference TRBV9 and TRBJ2-1, the full variable domain is DSGVTQTPKHLITATGQRVTLRCSPRSGDLSVYWYQQSLDQGLQFLIQYYNGEERAKGNILERFSAQQFPDLHSELNLSSLELGDSALYFCASSVSGGSSYNEQFFGPGTRLTVL.

This clonotype was found many times. J is TRBJ1-5 and V is TRBV28; D not certain. Germline V lookup: CDR1 MDHEN, CDR2 SYDVKM. Between the trimmed V and J ends, which lost 5 bases and 0 bases, there was a span of 5 bases. The CDR3 is 13 residues long. The CDR3 coding sequence is TGTGCCAGCAGTCCCCCTAGCAATCAGCCCCAGCATTTT. Translated, it gives CASSPPSNQPQHF.

This clonotype was recorded many times. V gene TRBV12-3 or TRBV12-4 combines with J gene TRBJ2-6; D remains unclear. Between the trimmed V and J ends, which lost 2 bases and 0 bases, there was a span of 2 bases. CDR3 size: 14 residues. This CDR3 is CASSLSSGANVLTF. CDR3 sequence (DNA): TGTGCCAGCAGTTTATCCTCTGGGGCCAACGTCCTGACTTTC.

This clonotype occurred many times. The rearrangement uses TRBV20-1 and TRBJ2-7, with TRBD2 matching over 10 bases. Germline-derived CDR1 and CDR2 are DFQATT and SNEGSKA (reference sequence). V was clipped by 1 base and J by 1 base; unmatched bases: 7. The CDR3 has 16 amino acids. CDR3 coding DNA: TGCAGTGCTAGAGGGACTAGCGGTCGATGGTCCTACGAGCAGTACTTC. Protein sequence: CSARGTSGRWSYEQYF.

This clonotype was detected many times. This sequence joins TRBV28 and TRBJ1-5; TRBD1 agrees at 7 bases. This CDR3 contains 15 residues. V was clipped by 9 bases and J by 5 bases; unmatched bases: 13. Germline CDR1 is MDHEN and CDR2 is SYDVKM. This chain's CDR3 is CASRGTLTGYQPQHF. In DNA form, the CDR3 reads TGTGCCAGTCGGGGGACTTTGACAGGGTATCAGCCCCAGCATTTT.

The chain employs TRBV5-1 and TRBJ2-3; TRBD1 agrees at 9 bases. Germline trimming cut 4 bases from V and 4 bases from J; bases unmatched to any gene: 7. Germline values: CDR1 SGHRS, CDR2 YFSETQ. The CDR3 sequence is 15 residues long. CDR3 coding DNA: TGCGCCAGCAGCGCCGTGGGACAGGGAGCAGATACGCAGTATTTT. As protein: CASSAVGQGADTQYF.

In its sample, this clonotype was seen many times. The chain joins TRBV7-9 to TRBJ2-6, with D uncertain. The length of the CDR3 is 13 residues. V gave up 8 bases and J gave up 1 base, with 6 bases separating them. Germline CDR1 reads SEHNR; CDR2 reads FQNEAQ (reference sequence). The CDR3 bases are TGTGCCAGCGGGTGGTCTGGGGCCAACGTCCTGACTTTC. Its translation is CASGWSGANVLTF.

Many counts were recorded for this clonotype. The genes are TRBV10-3 and TRBJ2-7, with 10 bases that match TRBD1. The CDR3 is 14 amino acids. Germline CDR1 ENHRY, CDR2 SYGVKD. The junction had 2 bases not matched to a gene; V was cut back by 4 bases and J by 2 bases. The CDR3 nucleotides are TGTGCCATCAGTGCCGGGACAGGGGCCTACGAGCAGTACTTC. It is translated as CAISAGTGAYEQYF.

This clonotype was detected ten times or more. The chain employs TRBV5-1 and TRBJ2-1; 11 bases are a match to TRBD2. CDR3 size: 19 residues. V was clipped by 4 bases and J by 0 bases; unmatched bases: 12. CDR1 and CDR2 (germline): SGHRS, YFSETQ. The CDR3 reads CASSPGRGTSGSSYNEQFF. CDR3 nucleotide sequence: TGCGCCAGCAGCCCGGGAAGAGGGACTAGCGGTTCCTCCTACAATGAGCAGTTCTTC.

This chain links TRBV4-1 with TRBJ1-5, with a weak D call TRBD1 (6 bases). CDR1 is MGHRA and CDR2 is YSYEKL in the germline V gene. CDR3 length: 13 amino acids. The V end was cut by 8 bases, the J end by 4 bases, with 12 bases between. The DNA of the CDR3 is TGCGCCAGCGCGGACAGTATTAATCAGCCCCAGCATTTT. This gives the protein CASADSINQPQHF.

This clonotype was recorded at least ten times. This chain uses TRBV10-3 with TRBJ2-1; no firm D call. CDR1 and CDR2 (germline): ENHRY, SYGVKD. With 0 bases removed from V and 5 bases from J, the gap between germline ends came to 11 bases. The CDR3 loop spans 15 amino acids. DNA of the CDR3: TGTGCCATCAGTGAGTCGGCCCCCCCCGACAATGAGCAGTTCTTC. It encodes CAISESAPPDNEQFF.

This clonotype was found many times. The chain links TRBV10-3 to TRBJ1-2; 9 bases fit TRBD1. Germline CDR1 reads ENHRY; CDR2 reads SYGVKD. V lost 0 bases and J lost 5; bases outside the gene matches: 1. The CDR3 runs 14 residues. For the CDR3, the DNA is TGTGCCATCAGTGAGTCGACAGGGGGATATGGCTACACCTTC. Translated: CAISESTGGYGYTF.

In its sample, this clonotype was seen many times. The chain couples TRBV5-1 to TRBJ1-3; D is unresolved. V was clipped by 4 bases and J by 0 bases, with 20 bases between them. CDR3 length: 18 residues. Germline CDR1 SGHRS, CDR2 YFSETQ. CDR3 sequence (DNA): TGCGCCAGCAGCCCTACTCCCCGTAGCGGCCTCTCTGGAAACACCATATATTTT. Translating it yields CASSPTPRSGLSGNTIYF.

This clonotype was counted ten times or more. The rearrangement joins TRBV5-1 to TRBJ2-1; 14 nucleotides align to TRBD2. The germline V gene has CDR1 SGHRS and CDR2 YFSETQ. V was pared by 4 bases and J by 0 bases, with 3 bases of the junction left unmatched. This CDR3 has 17 amino acids. The CDR3, as DNA: TGCGCCAGCAGCAGCGGGACTAGCGGGAGCTCCTACAATGAGCAGTTCTTC. Residues: CASSSGTSGSSYNEQFF.

The sample holds many counts of this clonotype. V gene TRBV5-1 combines with J gene TRBJ1-1; D unresolved. The length of the CDR3 is 15 residues. Trimming pared 6 bases from V and 1 base from J, leaving 16 bases between. From germline, CDR1 is SGHRS and CDR2 YFSETQ. CDR3 nucleotide sequence: TGCGCCAGCAAGGACGACATAGTGTCGAACACTGAAGCTTTCTTT. Protein: CASKDDIVSNTEAFF.

This clonotype showed up many times. The rearrangement uses TRBV28 and TRBJ2-7, with D possibly matching TRBD1 (6 bases). This CDR3 has 12 residues. The V end lost 8 bases, the J end lost 3 bases, and 11 bases lay between the germline ends. Looked up from germline, CDR1 is MDHEN and CDR2 is SYDVKM. The CDR3 sequence is CASSTGNYEQYF. The CDR3 region has the DNA TGTGCCAGCTCCACAGGGAACTACGAGCAGTACTTC.

This clonotype was found many times. The chain recombines TRBV15 with TRBJ2-1, with a possible D match to TRBD2 (7 bases). Germline CDR1 is LNHNV and CDR2 is YYDKDF (reference sequence). The CDR3 has 18 residues. Trimming took 0 bases from V and 6 from J, leaving 21 bases between them. The CDR3 nucleotides read TGTGCCACCAGCAGAGATAGGGGGGGAGGTGTAGCTTTCAATGAGCAGTTCTTC. Translation: CATSRDRGGGVAFNEQFF.

The chain uses TRBV11-3 and TRBJ2-1; no firm D call. Germline CDR1 is SGHNT and CDR2 is YENEEA. The CDR3 covers 15 residues. The V gene lost 1 base and the J gene lost 1 base, with 8 bases spanning the gap. The CDR3 DNA is TGTGCCAGCAGCTTAGGGAGTGCGTCCTACAATGAGCAGTTCTTC. The encoded protein is CASSLGSASYNEQFF.

The CDR3 DNA is TGTGCCAGCAGCTTAGGTCCTGACTACGAGCAGTACTTC. Amino acids: CASSLGPDYEQYF. The chain couples TRBV5-5 to TRBJ2-7; D uncertain. Germline assignment: CDR1 SGHKS and CDR2 YYEKEE (reference sequence). The ends were cut back, 2 bases at V and 3 bases at J, with 9 bases in the middle. This CDR3 is built from 13 residues.

This clonotype was detected ten times or more. The rearrangement uses TRBV3-1 and TRBJ2-1; the D gene is possibly TRBD2 (6 bases). The CDR3 spans 14 residues. Between the trimmed V and J ends, which lost 1 base and 15 bases, there was a span of 19 bases. The germline V gene has CDR1 LGHDT and CDR2 YNNKEL (reference sequence). The chain's CDR3 is CASSQGLAASSPFF. The CDR3 bases are TGTGCCAGCAGCCAAGGGTTAGCGGCTAGTTCGCCGTTCTTC.